The entry below gives a single T cell receptor (beta chain) sequence along with its context. The antigen this receptor binds is unknown. It has no much larger one-base neighbor in the sample; base qualities were not kept. The protocol used for the library was the immunoSEQ multiplex PCR assay. For the multiplex PCR, a mixture combining 60 forward primers for TCR Vbeta segments and 13 reverse primers for TCR Jbeta segments was used. The CDR3 region of rearranged TCR beta genes was amplified from genomic DNA with a multiplex PCR assay. The Illumina HiSeq System was used to sequence the amplified TCR beta libraries as 87-base-pair reads. Under the source paper's analysis protocol: A later analysis counted about 80 million unique TCR beta chains across the 666 repertoires, and roughly 11 million of these chains were shared by at least two donors. A nearest-neighbor algorithm error-corrected the raw reads and collapsed the reads into unique sequences, merging closely related sequences to remove PCR and sequencing errors. To assign V, D and J gene segments, CDR3 sequences were aligned to IMGT reference sequences. For a sequence to be retained, at least a six-nucleotide match to both a V gene segment and a J gene segment was required. A rearrangement counted as productive if the CDR3 had no stop codons and remained in frame with V and J, and every other rearrangement counted as non-productive. CDR3 was defined by IMGT convention, running from the second conserved V-encoded cysteine to the conserved J-encoded phenylalanine. In an earlier analysis of approximately 500 of the donors, sequences lacking an unambiguous match to a single V gene segment were excluded. In an earlier analysis of several hundred of the donors, V segments were called functional above 56.7% productive rearrangements and were called segregating when the between-donor standard deviation exceeded 5%. A statistical classification framework was built for diagnosing cytomegalovirus status from the catalog of TCR beta chain sequences. In a later analysis, V and J genes were assigned by comparing TCR nucleotide sequences against IMGT/GENE-DB human TR gene sequences. Using the TCRdist pipeline, a later analysis assigned CDR3 sequences along with most-parsimonious VDJ recombination scenarios. In a later analysis, each TCR beta chain was defined by its CDR3 amino acid sequence together with its V-gene family, and reads lacking a unique V-gene family were excluded. To address suspected cross-contamination and a sequencing artifact, a later analysis removed around 600 highly shared, low-generation-probability nucleotide sequences. For each public chain, a later analysis derived a clonal expansion index from normalized ranks of inferred template counts within each repertoire. In a later analysis, generation probabilities were computed using a VDJ recombination model fitted to out-of-frame rearrangements, and the results were checked against IGoR. A later analysis scored TCR-TCR, TCR-HLA and TCR-CMV co-occurrence with hypergeometric tests, applying a repertoire-size bias correction to TCR pairs. To estimate false discovery rates, a later analysis permuted the HLA or CMV assignments 20 times. In a later analysis, co-occurring TCRs were grouped using DBSCAN, and TCRdist sequence similarity was added for clustering within HLA-allele-positive subsets. Repertoires with fewer than 30,000 or more than 120,000 public chains were left out of co-occurrence clustering, as were about 5 repertoires with anomalous nucleotide sharing. Drawn from immuneACCESS, this table holds only the in-frame rearrangements with V and J called that TCRdb kept. Clones are partly lost; checked studies trace under half to an unresolved V gene and leave the rest unexplained. The V and J calls and clone size come from that table; D and trimming were worked out from the DNA. Here the sample has 80,000 to 95,000 clones; roughly 83% occur a single time. 14% to 15% of the sample is in the top ten clones.

The data derive from a study of cytomegalovirus exposure and HLA in healthy donors (dated by TCRdb to the late 2010s). Describing the broader study: According to an earlier analysis of several hundred of the donors, some 170 million T cells yielded roughly 100 million unique TCR beta sequences and roughly 280 Gb of sequence data. An earlier analysis of nearly 600 of the donors applied high-throughput TCR beta sequencing to assess whether each TCR beta V gene segment acted as functional or pseudogenic. Every repertoire in the discovery cohort had been generated on one and the same sequencing platform. The T cell repertoires of 666 subjects were profiled by immunosequencing and related to cytomegalovirus serostatus. Four or five DR-DQ haplotypes were treated as single units for association and clustering because of strong linkage in the cohort. In the later analysis, no new phenotypic data were used to find candidate immune exposures; instead, reliance was placed on TCR beta sequences and their occurrence across donors. In a later analysis, previously published TCR beta repertoires from 666 donors were re-analyzed and high-resolution HLA genotyping was added so that TCR occurrence patterns could be studied. In addition to the first cohort of 666 subjects, a separate validation cohort of under 150 different subjects was used. To predict cytomegalovirus infection status, the study brought together high-throughput TCR immunosequencing, statistical association of individual TCRs with disease status, and machine learning. Alongside the repertoire data, information on donor age, sex, ethnicity and CMV serostatus was compiled. HLA typing covered class I and class II loci at four-digit resolution. Of the roughly 400 genotyped donors, approximately 81% were placed in the genetic ancestry cluster associated with self-reported Caucasian donors. Typing coverage varied by locus: roughly 629-630 donors for A, B, C, DRB1 and DQB1; roughly 500 for DQA1; 600 to 610 for DPA1; approximately 450 for DPB1. On average, roughly 250,000 unique TCR beta nucleotide sequences were sequenced per donor among more than 350 genotyped donors of the cohort, with around 19% of those sequences being non-productive. The study was designed to test whether signatures of past pathogen exposure could be identified by cataloging public T cell receptors. A later genetic analysis took genome-wide SNP genotypes for about 65% of the 666 donors and used that subset as a discovery cohort. Approximately 300 gigabases of sequencing data and around 88 million unique TCR sequences made up an early release that covered 500 to 700 HLA-typed donors.

Overall study results and their limits: While some public TCRs were present in many individuals, most TCR sequences turned up only very rarely across donors. Specific HLA alleles were associated with 15,000 to 20,000 TCR beta sequences at a false discovery rate of 0.05 in a later analysis. The 87-base-pair reads could not distinguish some IMGT-functional V segments, including TRBV6-2 and TRBV6-3, so those segments were excluded. Most CMV-associated TCR beta chains appeared to be HLA-restricted in a later analysis, and the HLA associations seemed to be driven largely by CMV exposure. Because some donors lacked HLA typing at each locus, the association tests relied only on the typed subset. A few of the identified cytomegalovirus-associated TCR beta chains were confirmed in vitro to be specific for cytomegalovirus antigens. The presence/absence analyses assumed that sequencing depth was roughly uniform across donors, and that assumption may not be true. Several of the top co-occurrence clusters appeared to be linked to parvovirus B19, influenza, CMV and Epstein-Barr virus, according to a later analysis. The study listed around 160 TCR beta chains as associated with cytomegalovirus. V-gene and J-gene trimming of TCR beta chains was associated with a missense DCLRE1C variant in a later genetic analysis, and the association was replicated in an independent cohort. A cluster of highly shared sequence variants was judged likely to be a technical artifact of the sequencing pipeline. When HLA alleles, especially DR and DQ, strongly co-occurred, TCR associations were difficult to assign to individual alleles. According to the authors, the approach could potentially be generalized to other disease states and immunological phenotypes. CMV serostatus was the only immune exposure information available for the cohort. The classifier was reported to diagnose cytomegalovirus status with high specificity and sensitivity in both the original and validation cohorts. Correlated functional status among segregating V segments might reflect linkage disequilibrium, but an unknown experimental factor could not be ruled out. Compared with equally common non-associated chains, HLA-associated TCR beta chains in a later analysis were more clonally expanded and had lower generation probabilities. Because counts were too low, around 18 rarely observed V segments, including chromosome 9 orphons, were left out of the earlier analysis of 587 of the donors. The cohort was sequenced for TCR beta chains only, and without alpha or paired-chain data the features that could be detected were limited. Broadly in line with IMGT annotations, most TCR beta V segments showed up in productive rearrangements about 90% or about 30% of the time in an earlier analysis of several hundred of the donors. A further reported finding was that TCR beta sequences accurately predicted the HLA-A and HLA-B alleles for most subjects in the first cohort. According to a later analysis, TCR association rates differed among HLA loci, with DRB1 alleles showing the most associated TCRs and HLA-C alleles showing the fewest. Compared with the approximately 720-donor mean, donors in an Asian-associated ancestry cluster had fewer N-insertions in productive TCRs, according to a later genetic analysis.

The cohort comprised some 730 healthy bone marrow donors. Cohort members were all nominally healthy when sampled, although unrecorded immune exposures were likely present. The donor tested CMV seropositive, placing the donor among the 250 to 300 seropositive members of the cohort. Each donor provided a peripheral blood sample, and peripheral blood mononuclear cells were used for TCR beta sequencing. The Qiagen DNeasy Blood Extraction Kit was used to extract genomic DNA from the blood cell samples. Including the terminal cysteine and phenylalanine, the CDR3 comprises 15 residues. The DNA shown is the 45-base CDR3, in frame from base 1. From a lookup of the germline V gene, CDR1 and CDR2 are SGDLS and YYNGEE. Deletion took 0 bases off V and 8 bases off J, with a span of 15 bases between the germline ends.

Sequenced material: PBMCs. Rearrangement joined TRBV9 to TRBJ1-3; D gene: possibly TRBD1, on 5 matching bases. This TCR was recovered from a woman aged 40 to 50 in good health and CMV-seropositive. CDR3 region: CASSVEGLPLDTIYF. DNA sequence: TGTGCCAGCAGCGTAGAGGGACTGCCCCTTGACACCATATATTTT.